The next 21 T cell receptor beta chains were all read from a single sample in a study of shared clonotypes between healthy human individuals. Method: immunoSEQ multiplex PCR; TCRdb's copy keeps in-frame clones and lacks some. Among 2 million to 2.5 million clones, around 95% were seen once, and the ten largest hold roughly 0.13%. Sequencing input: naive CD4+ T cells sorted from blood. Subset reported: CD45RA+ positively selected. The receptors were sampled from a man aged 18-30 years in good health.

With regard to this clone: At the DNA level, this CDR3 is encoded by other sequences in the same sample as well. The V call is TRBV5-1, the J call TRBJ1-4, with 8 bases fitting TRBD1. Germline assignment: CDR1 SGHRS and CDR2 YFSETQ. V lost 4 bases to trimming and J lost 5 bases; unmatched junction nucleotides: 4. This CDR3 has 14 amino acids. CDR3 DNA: TGCGCCAGCAGCCCAGGGGGCCCGAATGAAAAACTGTTTTTT. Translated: CASSPGGPNEKLFF.

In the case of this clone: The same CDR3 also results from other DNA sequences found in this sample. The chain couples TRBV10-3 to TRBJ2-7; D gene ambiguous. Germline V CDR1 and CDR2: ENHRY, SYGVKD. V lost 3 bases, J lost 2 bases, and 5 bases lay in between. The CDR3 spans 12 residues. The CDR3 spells CAISDGPYEQYF. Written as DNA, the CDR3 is TGTGCCATCAGTGATGGTCCCTACGAGCAGTACTTC.

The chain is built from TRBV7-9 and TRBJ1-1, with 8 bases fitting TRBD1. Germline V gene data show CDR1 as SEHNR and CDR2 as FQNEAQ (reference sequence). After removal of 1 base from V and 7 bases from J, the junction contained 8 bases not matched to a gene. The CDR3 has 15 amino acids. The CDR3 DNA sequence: TGTGCCAGCAGCTTAGGGGACAGGCAACGGGATGAAGCTTTCTTT. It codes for CASSLGDRQRDEAFF.

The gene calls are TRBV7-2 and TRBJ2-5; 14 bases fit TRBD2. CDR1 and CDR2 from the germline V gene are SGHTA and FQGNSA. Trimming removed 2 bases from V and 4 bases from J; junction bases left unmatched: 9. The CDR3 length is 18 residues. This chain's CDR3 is CASSLRVGTSGRGETQYF. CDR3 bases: TGTGCCAGCAGCTTAAGGGTAGGGACTAGCGGGAGAGGAGAGACCCAGTACTTC.

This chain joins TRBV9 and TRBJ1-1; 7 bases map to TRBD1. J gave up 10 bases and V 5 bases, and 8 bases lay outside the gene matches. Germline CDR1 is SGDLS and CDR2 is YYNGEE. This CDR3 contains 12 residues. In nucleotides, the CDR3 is TGTGCCAGCAGTGATACGGCAGGGGGAGCTTTCTTT. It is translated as CASSDTAGGAFF.

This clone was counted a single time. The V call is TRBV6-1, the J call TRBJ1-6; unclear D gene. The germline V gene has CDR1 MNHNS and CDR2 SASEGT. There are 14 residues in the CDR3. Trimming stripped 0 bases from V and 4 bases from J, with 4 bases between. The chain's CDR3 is CASSEATYNSPLHF. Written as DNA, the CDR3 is TGTGCCAGCAGTGAAGCGACGTATAATTCACCCCTCCACTTT.

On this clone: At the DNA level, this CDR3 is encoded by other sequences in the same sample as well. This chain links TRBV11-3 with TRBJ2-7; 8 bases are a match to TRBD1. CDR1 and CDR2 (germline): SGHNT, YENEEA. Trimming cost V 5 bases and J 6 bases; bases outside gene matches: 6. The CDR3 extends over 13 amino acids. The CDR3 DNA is TGTGCCAGCAGCCTCGGACAGGGAGGCGAGCAGTACTTC. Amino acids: CASSLGQGGEQYF.

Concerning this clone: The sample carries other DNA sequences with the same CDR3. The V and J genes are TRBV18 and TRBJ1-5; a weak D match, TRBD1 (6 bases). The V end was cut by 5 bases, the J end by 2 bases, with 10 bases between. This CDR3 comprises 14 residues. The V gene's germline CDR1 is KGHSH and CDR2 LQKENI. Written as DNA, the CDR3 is TGTGCCAGCTCAGAACAGGGCGGCAATCAGCCCCAGCATTTT. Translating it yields CASSEQGGNQPQHF.

The CDR3 region is CASSSDRATNEQFF. CDR3 in DNA: TGTGCCAGCAGCTCCGACAGGGCTACCAATGAGCAGTTCTTC. The V and J genes are TRBV7-2 and TRBJ2-1, with 7 positions matching TRBD1. This CDR3 comprises 14 residues. The V and J ends lost 4 bases and 6 bases, in that order; junction bases with no gene match: 6. Germline V gives CDR1 SGHTA, CDR2 FQGNSA.

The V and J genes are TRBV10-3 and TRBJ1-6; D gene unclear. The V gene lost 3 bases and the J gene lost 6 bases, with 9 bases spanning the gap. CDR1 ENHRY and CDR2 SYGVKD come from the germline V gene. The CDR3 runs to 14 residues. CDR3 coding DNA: TGTGCCATCAGTGAACGAGACACTAATTCACCCCTCCACTTT. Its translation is CAISERDTNSPLHF.

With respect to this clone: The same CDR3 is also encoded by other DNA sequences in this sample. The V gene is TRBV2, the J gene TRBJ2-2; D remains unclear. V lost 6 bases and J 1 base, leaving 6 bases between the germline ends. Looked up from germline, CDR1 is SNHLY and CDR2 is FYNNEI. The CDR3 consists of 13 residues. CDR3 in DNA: TGTGCCAGCAGCCAAGAGAACACCGGGGAGCTGTTTTTT. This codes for CASSQENTGELFF.

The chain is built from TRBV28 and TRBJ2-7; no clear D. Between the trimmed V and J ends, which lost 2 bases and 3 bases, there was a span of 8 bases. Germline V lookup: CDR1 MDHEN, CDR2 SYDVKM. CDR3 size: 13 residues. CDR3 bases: TGTGCCAGCAGTTTAGCAGCTTTCTACGAGCAGTACTTC. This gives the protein CASSLAAFYEQYF.

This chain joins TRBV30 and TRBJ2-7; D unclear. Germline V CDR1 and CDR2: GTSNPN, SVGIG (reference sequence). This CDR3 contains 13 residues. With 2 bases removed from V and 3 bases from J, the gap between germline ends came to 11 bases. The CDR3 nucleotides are TGTGCCTGGAGTTCCATAGACGGCTACGAGCAGTACTTC. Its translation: CAWSSIDGYEQYF.

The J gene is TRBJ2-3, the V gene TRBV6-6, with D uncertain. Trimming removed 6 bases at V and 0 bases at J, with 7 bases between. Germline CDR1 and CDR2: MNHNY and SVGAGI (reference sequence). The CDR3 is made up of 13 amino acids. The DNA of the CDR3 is TGTGCCAGCAGGCCTAGTAGCACAGATACGCAGTATTTT. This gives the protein CASRPSSTDTQYF.

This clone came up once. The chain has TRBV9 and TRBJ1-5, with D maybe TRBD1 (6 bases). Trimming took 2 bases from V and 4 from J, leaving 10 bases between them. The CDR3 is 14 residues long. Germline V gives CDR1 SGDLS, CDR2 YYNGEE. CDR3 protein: CASSVTGRNQPQHF. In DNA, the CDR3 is TGTGCCAGCAGCGTTACAGGGAGGAATCAGCCCCAGCATTTT.

For the CDR3, the DNA is TGTGCCAGCAGGTCCGGGACCTCGAACACCGGGGAGCTGTTTTTT. It codes for CASRSGTSNTGELFF. The J gene is TRBJ2-2, the V gene TRBV6-5, with D perhaps assigned TRBD1 or TRBD2 (5 bases each). V was trimmed by 6 bases and J by 0 bases, leaving 11 bases between them. The V gene's germline CDR1 is MNHEY and CDR2 SVGAGI. The CDR3 consists of 15 residues.

This chain's CDR3 is CASSPGQGQETQYF. The CDR3 coding sequence is TGTGCCAGCAGCCCCGGACAAGGCCAAGAGACCCAGTACTTC. The chain links TRBV5-4 to TRBJ2-5; possible D gene TRBD1, 5 bases. Between the trimmed V and J ends, which lost 4 bases and 1 base, there was a span of 11 bases. The length of the CDR3 is 14 residues. The germline V gene encodes CDR1 SGHNT and CDR2 YYREEE (reference sequence).

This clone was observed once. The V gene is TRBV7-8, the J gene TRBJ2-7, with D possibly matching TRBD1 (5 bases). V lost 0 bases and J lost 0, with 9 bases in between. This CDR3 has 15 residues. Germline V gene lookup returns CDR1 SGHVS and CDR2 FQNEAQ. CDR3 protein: CASSLARQSSYEQYF. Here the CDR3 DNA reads TGTGCCAGCAGCTTAGCGCGACAGAGCTCCTACGAGCAGTACTTC.

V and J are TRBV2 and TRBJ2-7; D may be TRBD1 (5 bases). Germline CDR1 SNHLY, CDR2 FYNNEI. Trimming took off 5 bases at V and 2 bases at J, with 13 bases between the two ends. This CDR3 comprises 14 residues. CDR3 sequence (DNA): TGTGCCAGCAGTATACAAACAGGCCCCTACGAGCAGTACTTC. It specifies CASSIQTGPYEQYF.

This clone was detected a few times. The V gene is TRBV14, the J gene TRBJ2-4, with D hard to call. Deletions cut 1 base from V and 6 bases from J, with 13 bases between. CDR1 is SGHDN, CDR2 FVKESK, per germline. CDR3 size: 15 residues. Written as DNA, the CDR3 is TGTGCCAGCAGCCAAGGGGCAGCATGGCTAAACATTCAGTACTTC. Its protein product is CASSQGAAWLNIQYF. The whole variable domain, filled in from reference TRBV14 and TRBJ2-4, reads EAGVTQFPSHSVIEKGQTVTLRCDPISGHDNLYWYRRVMGKEIKFLLHFVKESKQDESGMPNNRFLAERTGGTYSTLKVQPAELEDSGVYFCASSQGAAWLNIQYFGAGTRLSVL.

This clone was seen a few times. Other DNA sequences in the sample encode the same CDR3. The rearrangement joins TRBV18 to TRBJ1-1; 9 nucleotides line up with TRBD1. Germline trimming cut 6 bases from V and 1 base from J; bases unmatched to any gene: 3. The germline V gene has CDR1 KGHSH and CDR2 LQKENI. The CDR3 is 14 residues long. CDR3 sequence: CASSPGQGNTEAFF. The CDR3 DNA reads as TGTGCCAGCTCGCCGGGACAGGGGAACACTGAAGCTTTCTTT.